This T cell receptor beta chain was documented in a study of cytotoxic CD8 clonotypes in ibrutinib-treated CLL. On the study more broadly: Researchers reported over 9 relapsed/refractory and over 14 treatment-naive patients, roughly 17 of them IGHV unmutated. Responses comprised about 24 partial and 2 complete; at median roughly 64 months, roughly 15 remained remitted and about 12 progressed.

Sequencing was performed with immunoSEQ multiplex PCR; in TCRdb, only in-frame clones are kept and a portion is missing. The sample has approximately 140,000 clones; approximately 89% are singletons. General study points: The clonality went up when patients responded to ibrutinib and dropped back toward baseline at progression. Public clonotypes were seen rarely and were contracted or stable on treatment.

Note on this clone: Its antigen is not known.

There are 13 residues in the CDR3. Germline trimming cut 5 bases from V and 11 bases from J; bases unmatched to any gene: 10. Germline values: CDR1 SGHNT, CDR2 YENEEA. This receptor was taken from a human donor with chronic lymphocytic leukemia. The V call is TRBV11-3, the J call TRBJ1-1; TRBD1 agrees at 8 bases. This sample comprised PBMCs, obtained after 12 months of ibrutinib treatment. The CDR3 nucleotides read TGTGCCAGCAGCATCACCCAGGGGGCGCGGGCTTTCTTT. Amino acids: CASSITQGARAFF.